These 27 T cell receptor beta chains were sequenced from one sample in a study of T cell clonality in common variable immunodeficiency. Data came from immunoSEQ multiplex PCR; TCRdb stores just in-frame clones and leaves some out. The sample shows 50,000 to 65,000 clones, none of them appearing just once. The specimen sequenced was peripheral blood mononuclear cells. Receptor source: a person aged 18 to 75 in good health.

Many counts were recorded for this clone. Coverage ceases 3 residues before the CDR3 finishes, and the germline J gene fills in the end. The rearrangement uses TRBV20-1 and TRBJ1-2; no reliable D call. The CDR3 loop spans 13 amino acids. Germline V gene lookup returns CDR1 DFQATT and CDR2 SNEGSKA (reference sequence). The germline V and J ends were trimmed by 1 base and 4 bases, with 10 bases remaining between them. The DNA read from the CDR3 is TGCAGTGCTAGAGCCCTCAGCGGCTATGGC. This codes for CSARALSGYG. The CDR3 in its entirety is CSARALSGYGYTF.

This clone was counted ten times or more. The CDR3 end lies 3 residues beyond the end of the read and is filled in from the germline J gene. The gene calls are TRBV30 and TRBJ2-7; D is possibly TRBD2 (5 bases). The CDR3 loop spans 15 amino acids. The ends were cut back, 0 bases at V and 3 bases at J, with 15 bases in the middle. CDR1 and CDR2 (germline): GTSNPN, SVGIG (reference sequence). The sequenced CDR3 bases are TGTGCCTGGAGTGTGGCGGGCCGGAGGTACTACGAG. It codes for CAWSVAGRRYYE. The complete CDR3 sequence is CAWSVAGRRYYEQYF. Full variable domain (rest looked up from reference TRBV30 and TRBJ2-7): SQTIHQWPATLVQPVGSPLSLECTVEGTSNPNLYWYRQAAGRGLQLLFYSVGIGQISSEVPQNLSASRPQDRQFILSSKKLLLSDSGFYLCAWSVAGRRYYEQYFGPGTRLTVT.

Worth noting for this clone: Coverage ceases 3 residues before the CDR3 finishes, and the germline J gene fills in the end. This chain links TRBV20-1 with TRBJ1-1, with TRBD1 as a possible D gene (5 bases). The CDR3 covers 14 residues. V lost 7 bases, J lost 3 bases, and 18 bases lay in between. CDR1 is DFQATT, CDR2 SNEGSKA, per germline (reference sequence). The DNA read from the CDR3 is TGCAGTGTTCGATCCTGGCGGGGGGACACTGAA. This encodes CSVRSWRGDTE. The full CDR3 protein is CSVRSWRGDTEAFF.

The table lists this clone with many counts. CDR3 residues: CAIWAVRGQLSGYTF. CDR3 bases read: TGTGCCATTTGGGCCGTCAGGGGGCAACTCTCTGGC. V and J are TRBV14 and TRBJ1-2; 8 positions match TRBD1. The read terminates 3 residues ahead of where the CDR3 ends, so the germline J gene completes it. After removal of 10 bases from V and 7 bases from J, the junction contained 17 bases not matched to a gene. Germline values: CDR1 SGHDN, CDR2 FVKESK. The CDR3 has 15 amino acids.

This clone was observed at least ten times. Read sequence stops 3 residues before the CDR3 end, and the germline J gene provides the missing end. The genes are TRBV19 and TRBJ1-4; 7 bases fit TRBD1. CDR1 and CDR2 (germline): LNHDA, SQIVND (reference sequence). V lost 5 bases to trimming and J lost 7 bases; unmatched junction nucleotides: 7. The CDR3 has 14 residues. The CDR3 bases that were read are TGTGCCAGTAGTCGACAGGGTGCGAGTGAAAAA. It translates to CASSRQGASEK. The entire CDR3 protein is CASSRQGASEKLFF.

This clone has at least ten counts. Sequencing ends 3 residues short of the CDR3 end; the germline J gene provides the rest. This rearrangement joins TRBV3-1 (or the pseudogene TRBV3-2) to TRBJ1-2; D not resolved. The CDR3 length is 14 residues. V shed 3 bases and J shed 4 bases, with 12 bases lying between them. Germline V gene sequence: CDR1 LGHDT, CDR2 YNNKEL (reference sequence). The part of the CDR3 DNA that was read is TGTGCCAGCAGCCACAGACTAATAGTCTATGGC. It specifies CASSHRLIVYG. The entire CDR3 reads CASSHRLIVYGYTF.

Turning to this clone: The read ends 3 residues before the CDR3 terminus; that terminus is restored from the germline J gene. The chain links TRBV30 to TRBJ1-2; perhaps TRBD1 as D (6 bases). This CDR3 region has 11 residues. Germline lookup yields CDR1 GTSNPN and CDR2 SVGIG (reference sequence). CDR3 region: CAWTNRVDYTF. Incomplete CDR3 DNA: TGTGCCTGGACCAACAGGGTCGAC.

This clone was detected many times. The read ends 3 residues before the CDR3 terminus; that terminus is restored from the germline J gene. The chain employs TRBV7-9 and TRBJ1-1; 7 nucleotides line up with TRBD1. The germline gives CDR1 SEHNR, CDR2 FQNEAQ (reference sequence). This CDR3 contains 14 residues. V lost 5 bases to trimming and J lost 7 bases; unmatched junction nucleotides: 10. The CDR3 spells CASSIGYRDSEAFF. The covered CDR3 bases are TGTGCCAGCAGCATCGGTTACCGGGACAGTGAA.

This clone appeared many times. CDR3 DNA (partial): TGTGCCAGCAGCGTAGGGACAGGGACGTCCGGC. This encodes CASSVGTGTSG. Given in full, the CDR3 is CASSVGTGTSGYTF. The V and J genes are TRBV5-6 and TRBJ1-2; 9 bases agree with TRBD1. The read comes to an end 3 residues before the CDR3 does, leaving the germline J gene to fill in the end. Germline V CDR1 and CDR2: SGHDT, YYEEEE. CDR3 length: 14 amino acids.

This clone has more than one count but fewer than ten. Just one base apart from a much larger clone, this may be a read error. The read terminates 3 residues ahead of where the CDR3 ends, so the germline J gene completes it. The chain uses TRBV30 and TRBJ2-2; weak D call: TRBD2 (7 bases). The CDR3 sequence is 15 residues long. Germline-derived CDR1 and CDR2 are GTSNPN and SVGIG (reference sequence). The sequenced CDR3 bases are TGTGCCTGGACCCTGGGGGGGGCTGGGGCCAACGTG. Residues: CAWTLGGAGANV. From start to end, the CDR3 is CAWTLGGAGANVLFF.

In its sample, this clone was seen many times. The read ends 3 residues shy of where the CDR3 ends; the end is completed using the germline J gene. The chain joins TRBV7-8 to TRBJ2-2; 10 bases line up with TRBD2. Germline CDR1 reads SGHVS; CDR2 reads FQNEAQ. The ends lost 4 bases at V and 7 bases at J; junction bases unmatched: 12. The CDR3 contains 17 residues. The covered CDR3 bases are TGTGCCAGCAGCTCACGTAGCGGGGGGCTAAGTGTCGGGGAG. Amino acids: CASSSRSGGLSVGE. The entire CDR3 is CASSSRSGGLSVGELFF.

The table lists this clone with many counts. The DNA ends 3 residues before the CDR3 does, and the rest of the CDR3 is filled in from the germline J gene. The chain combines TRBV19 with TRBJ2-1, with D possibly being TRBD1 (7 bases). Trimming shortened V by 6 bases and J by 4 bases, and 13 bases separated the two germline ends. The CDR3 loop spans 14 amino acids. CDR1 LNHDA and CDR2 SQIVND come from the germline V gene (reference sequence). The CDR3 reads CASRNQGGYNEQFF. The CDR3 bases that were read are TGTGCCAGTAGGAATCAGGGGGGATACAATGAG.

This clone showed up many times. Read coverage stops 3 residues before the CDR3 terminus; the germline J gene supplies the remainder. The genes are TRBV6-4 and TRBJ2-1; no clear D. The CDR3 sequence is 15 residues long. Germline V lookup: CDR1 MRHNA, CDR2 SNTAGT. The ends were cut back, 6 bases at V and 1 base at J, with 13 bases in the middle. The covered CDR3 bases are TGTGCCAGCAGCGAGTCTAGAAGGTCCTACAATGAG. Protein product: CASSESRRSYNE. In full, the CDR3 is CASSESRRSYNEQFF.

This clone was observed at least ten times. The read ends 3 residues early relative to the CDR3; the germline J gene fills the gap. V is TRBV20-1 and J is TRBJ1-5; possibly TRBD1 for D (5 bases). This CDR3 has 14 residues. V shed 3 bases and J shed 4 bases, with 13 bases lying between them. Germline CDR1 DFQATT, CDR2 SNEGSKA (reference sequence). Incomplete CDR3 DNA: TGCAGTGCTAGTCGGGGGAGCCCAAATCAGCCC. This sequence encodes CSASRGSPNQP. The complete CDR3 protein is CSASRGSPNQPQHF.

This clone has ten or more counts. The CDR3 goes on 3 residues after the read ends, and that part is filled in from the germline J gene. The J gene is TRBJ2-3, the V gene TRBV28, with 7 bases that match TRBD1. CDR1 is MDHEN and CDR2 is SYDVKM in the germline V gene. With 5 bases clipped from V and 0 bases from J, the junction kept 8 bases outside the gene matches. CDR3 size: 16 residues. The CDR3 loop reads CASSHLDRPSTDTQYF. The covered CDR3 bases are TGTGCCAGCAGTCATCTGGACAGGCCAAGCACAGATACG. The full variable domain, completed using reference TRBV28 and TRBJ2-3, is DVKVTQSSRYLVKRTGEKVFLECVQDMDHENMFWYRQDPGLGLRLIYFSYDVKMKEKGDIPEGYSVSREKKERFSLILESASTNQTSMYLCASSHLDRPSTDTQYFGPGTRLTVL.

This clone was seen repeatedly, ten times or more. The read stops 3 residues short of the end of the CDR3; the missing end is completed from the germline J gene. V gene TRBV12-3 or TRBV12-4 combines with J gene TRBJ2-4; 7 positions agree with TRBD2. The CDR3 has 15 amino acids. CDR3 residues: CASKLADIFNYGQYF. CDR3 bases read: TGTGCCAGCAAGCTAGCGGACATCTTCAACTATGGT.

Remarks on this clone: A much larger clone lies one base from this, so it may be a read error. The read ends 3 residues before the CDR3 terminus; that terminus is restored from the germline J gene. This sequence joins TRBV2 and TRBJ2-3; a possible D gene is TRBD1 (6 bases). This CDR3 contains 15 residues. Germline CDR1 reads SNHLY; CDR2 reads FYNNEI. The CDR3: CASTSRGREGQPQYF. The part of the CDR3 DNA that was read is TGTGCCAGCACCAGCAGGGGCAGGGAAGGTCAGCCG.

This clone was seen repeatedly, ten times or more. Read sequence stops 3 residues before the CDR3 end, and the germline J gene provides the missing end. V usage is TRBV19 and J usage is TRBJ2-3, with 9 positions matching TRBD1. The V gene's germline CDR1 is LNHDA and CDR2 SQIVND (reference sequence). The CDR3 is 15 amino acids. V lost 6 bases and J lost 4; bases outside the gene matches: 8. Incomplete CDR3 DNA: TGTGCCAGTAGAAGACAGGGGGAGCGGGCAGATACG. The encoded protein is CASRRQGERADT. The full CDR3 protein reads CASRRQGERADTQYF.

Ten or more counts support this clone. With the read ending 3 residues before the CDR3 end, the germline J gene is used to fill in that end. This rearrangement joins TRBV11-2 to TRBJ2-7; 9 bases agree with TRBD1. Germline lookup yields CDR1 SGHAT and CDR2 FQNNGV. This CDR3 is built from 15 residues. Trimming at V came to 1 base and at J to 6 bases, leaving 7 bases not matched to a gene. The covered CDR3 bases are TGTGCCAGCAGCTTAGTAACAGGGGGCATCCCCGAG. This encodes CASSLVTGGIPE. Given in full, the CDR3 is CASSLVTGGIPEQYF.

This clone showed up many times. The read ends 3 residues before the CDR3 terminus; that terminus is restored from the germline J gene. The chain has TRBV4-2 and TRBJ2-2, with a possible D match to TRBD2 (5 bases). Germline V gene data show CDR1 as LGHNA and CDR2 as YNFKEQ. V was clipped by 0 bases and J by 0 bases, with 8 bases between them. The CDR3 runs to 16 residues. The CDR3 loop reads CASSQDSEANTGELFF. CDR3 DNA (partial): TGTGCCAGCAGCCAAGATAGCGAAGCGAACACCGGGGAG.

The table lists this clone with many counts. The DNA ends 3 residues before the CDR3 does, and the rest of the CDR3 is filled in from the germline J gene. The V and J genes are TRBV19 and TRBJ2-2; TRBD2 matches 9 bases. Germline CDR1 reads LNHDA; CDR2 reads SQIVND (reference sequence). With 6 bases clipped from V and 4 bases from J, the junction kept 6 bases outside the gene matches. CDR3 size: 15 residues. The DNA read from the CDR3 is TGTGCCAGTAGCCGCGGGGGGGGTGGCACCGGGGAG. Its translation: CASSRGGGGTGE. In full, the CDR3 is CASSRGGGGTGELFF.

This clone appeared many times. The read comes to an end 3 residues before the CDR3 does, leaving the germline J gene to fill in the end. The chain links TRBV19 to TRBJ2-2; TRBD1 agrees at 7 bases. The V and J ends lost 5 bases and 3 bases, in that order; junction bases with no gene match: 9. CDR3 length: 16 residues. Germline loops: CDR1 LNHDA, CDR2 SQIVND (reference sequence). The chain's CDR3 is CASSPRPGQHTGELFF. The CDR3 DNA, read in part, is TGTGCCAGTAGTCCCAGACCGGGACAGCACACCGGGGAG.

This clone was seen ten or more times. The sequenced CDR3 bases are TGTGCCAGAAGCTTGGGGCGGGGGGACAGGGGAGGGGGC. It codes for CARSLGRGDRGGG. In full, the CDR3 reads CARSLGRGDRGGGYTF. V usage is TRBV5-3 and J usage is TRBJ1-2; 10 bases are a match to TRBD1. Read sequence stops 3 residues before the CDR3 end, and the germline J gene provides the missing end. TRBV5-3 counts as an open reading frame of uncertain function. This CDR3 comprises 16 residues.

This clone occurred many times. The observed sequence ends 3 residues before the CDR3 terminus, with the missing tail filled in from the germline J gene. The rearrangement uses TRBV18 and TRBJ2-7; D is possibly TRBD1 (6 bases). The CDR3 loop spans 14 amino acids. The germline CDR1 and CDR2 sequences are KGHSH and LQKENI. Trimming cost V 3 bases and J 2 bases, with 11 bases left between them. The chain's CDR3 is CASSPTGPPYEQYF. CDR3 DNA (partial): TGTGCCAGCTCACCTACAGGGCCCCCCTACGAG.

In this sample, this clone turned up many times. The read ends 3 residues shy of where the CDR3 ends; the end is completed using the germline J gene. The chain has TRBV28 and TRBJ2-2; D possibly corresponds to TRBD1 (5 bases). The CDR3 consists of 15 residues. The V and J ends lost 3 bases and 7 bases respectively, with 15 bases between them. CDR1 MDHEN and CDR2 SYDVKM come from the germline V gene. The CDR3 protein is CASSFYPGLVGELFF. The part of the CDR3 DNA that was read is TGTGCCAGCAGTTTTTATCCAGGGCTCGTCGGGGAG. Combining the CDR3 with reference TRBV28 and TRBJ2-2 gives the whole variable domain DVKVTQSSRYLVKRTGEKVFLECVQDMDHENMFWYRQDPGLGLRLIYFSYDVKMKEKGDIPEGYSVSREKKERFSLILESASTNQTSMYLCASSFYPGLVGELFFGEGSRLTVL.

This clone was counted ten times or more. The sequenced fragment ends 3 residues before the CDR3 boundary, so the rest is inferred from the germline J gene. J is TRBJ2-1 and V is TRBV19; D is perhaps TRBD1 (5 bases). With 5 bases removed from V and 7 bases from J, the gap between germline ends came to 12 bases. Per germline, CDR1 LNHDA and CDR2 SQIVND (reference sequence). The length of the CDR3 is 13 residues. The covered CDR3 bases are TGTGCCAGTAGTTTTGGACACTCTAATGAG. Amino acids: CASSFGHSNE. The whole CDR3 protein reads CASSFGHSNEQFF.

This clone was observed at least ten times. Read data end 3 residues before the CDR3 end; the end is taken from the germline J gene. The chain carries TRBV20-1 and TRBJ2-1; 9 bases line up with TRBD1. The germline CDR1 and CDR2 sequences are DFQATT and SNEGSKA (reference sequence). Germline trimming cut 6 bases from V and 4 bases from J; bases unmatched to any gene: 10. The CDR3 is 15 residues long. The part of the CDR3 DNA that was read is TGCAGTGCCCCCCCGGGGACAGGGCTTTACAATGAG. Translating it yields CSAPPGTGLYNE. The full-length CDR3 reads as CSAPPGTGLYNEQFF.